This T cell receptor beta chain was identified in a study of persistence of HIV-infected CD4 T cells. About the study: Median time on suppressive ART was over six years.

Cells were stimulated nonspecifically with anti-CD3/anti-CD28 magnetic beads. Sorting selected CD4+ T cells upregulating both CD40 ligand and CD69. The immunoSEQ assay was version 4, run in survey mode. Genomic DNA was diluted to roughly 9.4 ng/uL, up to roughly 1 ug per sample. Sequencing used immunoSEQ multiplex PCR; TCRdb keeps in-frame clones, though not all of them. The sample yields 40,000 to 55,000 clones, about 90% seen once. A note on this clone: Its matching antigen is unknown.

The source is an adult woman with HIV who was CMV-seropositive. The sample was CD4+ T cells sorted from PBMCs after roughly 18-hour stimulation, taken from a patient who received antiretroviral therapy.

This CDR3 is CARPGDSGTGETEAFF. For the CDR3, the DNA is TGCGCCAGACCAGGGGACTCCGGGACAGGGGAGACTGAAGCTTTCTTT. J is TRBJ1-1 and V is TRBV4-3; the match to TRBD1 covers 10 bases. J gave up 5 bases and V 9 bases, and 15 bases lay outside the gene matches. The CDR3 sequence is 16 residues long. Germline V gives CDR1 LGHNA, CDR2 YSLEER.